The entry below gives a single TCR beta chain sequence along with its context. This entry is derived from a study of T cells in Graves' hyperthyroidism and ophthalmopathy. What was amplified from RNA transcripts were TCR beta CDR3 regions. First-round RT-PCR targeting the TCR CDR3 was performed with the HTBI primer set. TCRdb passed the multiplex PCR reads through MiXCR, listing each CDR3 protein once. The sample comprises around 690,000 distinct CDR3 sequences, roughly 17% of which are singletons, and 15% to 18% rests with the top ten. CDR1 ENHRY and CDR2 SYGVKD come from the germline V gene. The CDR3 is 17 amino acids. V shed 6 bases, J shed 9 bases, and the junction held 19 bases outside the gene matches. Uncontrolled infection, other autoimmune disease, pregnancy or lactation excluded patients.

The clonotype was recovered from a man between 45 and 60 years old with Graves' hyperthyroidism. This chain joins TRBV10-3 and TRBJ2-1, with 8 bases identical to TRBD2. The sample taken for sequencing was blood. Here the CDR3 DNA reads TGTGCCATCAGGACATCCCCCCGGGGGGGCCCCGGACCTGAGCAGTTCTTC. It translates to CAIRTSPRGGPGPEQFF.